This T cell receptor beta chain was found in a study of blood T cell repertoires in COVID-19. Study overall: COVID-19 samples from acute and convalescent phases originated in the United States, Italy and Spain.

Data came from immunoSEQ multiplex PCR; TCRdb stores just in-frame clones and leaves some out. The sample yields fewer than 300,000 clones, roughly 84% seen once. This sequence originates from a person between 70 and 80 years old with COVID-19, enrolled during active disease. The source material was peripheral blood.

The CDR3 coding sequence is TGTGCCAGCAGCCTTGTAACTCCGACCGGGGCCGGGGAGCTGTTTTTT. Translated: CASSLVTPTGAGELFF. The chain links TRBV14 to TRBJ2-2; D is possibly TRBD2 (5 bases). The V and J ends lost 4 bases and 6 bases respectively, with 18 bases between them. Germline values: CDR1 SGHDN, CDR2 FVKESK. The CDR3 runs to 16 residues.